This T cell receptor beta chain was found in a study of shared clonotypes between healthy human individuals. The length of the CDR3 is 15 residues. The V and J ends lost 0 bases and 3 bases respectively, with 10 bases between them. CDR1 SGHDT and CDR2 YYEEEE come from the germline V gene. This clone was seen just once. Its antigen is not identified. Using immunoSEQ multiplex PCR, the repertoire was profiled, and TCRdb retains in-frame clones only, with some absent. The repertoire holds about 980,000 clones, with more than 75% as singletons. Overall study findings and caveats: Genetic and exposure-history diversity was limited by the few donors.

The clonotype was recovered from a young man in good health. The sequenced sample was memory CD4+ T cells sorted from blood. Indicated subset: CD45RA-negative fraction. The chain links TRBV5-6 to TRBJ1-5, with D possibly TRBD1 on 6 matching bases. CDR3 nucleotide sequence: TGTGCCAGCAGCTTGGAACAGGGAAACAATCAGCCCCAGCATTTT. As protein: CASSLEQGNNQPQHF.